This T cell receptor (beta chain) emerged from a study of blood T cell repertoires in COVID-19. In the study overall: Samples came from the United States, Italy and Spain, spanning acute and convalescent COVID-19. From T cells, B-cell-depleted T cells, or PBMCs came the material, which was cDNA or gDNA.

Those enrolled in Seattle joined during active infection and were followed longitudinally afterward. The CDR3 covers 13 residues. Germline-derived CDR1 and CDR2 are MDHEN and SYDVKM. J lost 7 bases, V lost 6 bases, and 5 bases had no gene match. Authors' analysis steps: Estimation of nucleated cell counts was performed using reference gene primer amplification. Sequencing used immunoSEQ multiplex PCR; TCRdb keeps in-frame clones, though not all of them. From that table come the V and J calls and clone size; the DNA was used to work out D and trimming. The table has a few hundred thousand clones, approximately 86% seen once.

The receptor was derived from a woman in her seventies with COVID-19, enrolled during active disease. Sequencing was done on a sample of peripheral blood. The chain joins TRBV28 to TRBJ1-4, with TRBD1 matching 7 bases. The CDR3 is CASSRQGLEKLFF. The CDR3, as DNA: TGTGCCAGCAGCAGACAGGGCCTTGAAAAACTGTTTTTT.